What follows is one T cell receptor beta chain and its context. Germline V gene lookup returns CDR1 LGHDT and CDR2 YNNKEL (reference sequence). The CDR3 has 13 amino acids. V was trimmed by 1 base and J by 7 bases, leaving 10 bases between them. The data belong to a study of blood T cell repertoires in COVID-19. Overall study context: T cells, B-cell-depleted T cells, or PBMCs provided the cDNA or gDNA that served as material.

Methods used by the authors: Amplified reference gene primers provided the basis for estimating nucleated cell counts. Clones were sequenced by immunoSEQ multiplex PCR, and TCRdb holds only the in-frame ones, with some missing. That table gives V, J and clone size, and the DNA gave D and trimming. Of under 200,000 clones in the sample, 75% to 90% were seen once. Enrolled through a virtual design, the participants were between roughly 18 and 90 years of age and came from about two dozen US areas. Cohort 3 recovery required two negative PCRs, clearance, or symptom resolution. This TCR was recovered from a woman aged 45-60 years who had recovered from COVID-19. The specimen was PBMCs or T cells enriched from blood (not recorded which). V and J are TRBV3-1 (or the pseudogene TRBV3-2) and TRBJ1-1; D remains unclear. In DNA, the CDR3 is TGTGCCAGCAGCCAAGCTTCCGTCGGTGAAGCTTTCTTT. Translating gives CASSQASVGEAFF.